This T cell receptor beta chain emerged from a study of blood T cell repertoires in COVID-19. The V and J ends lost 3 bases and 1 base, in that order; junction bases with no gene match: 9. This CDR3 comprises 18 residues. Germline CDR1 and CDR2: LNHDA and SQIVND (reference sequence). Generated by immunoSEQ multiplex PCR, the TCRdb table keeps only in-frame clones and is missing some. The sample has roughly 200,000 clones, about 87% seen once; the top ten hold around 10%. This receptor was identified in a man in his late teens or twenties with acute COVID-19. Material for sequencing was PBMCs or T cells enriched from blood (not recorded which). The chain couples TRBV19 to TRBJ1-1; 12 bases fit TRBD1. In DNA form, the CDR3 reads TGTGCCAGTAGTATGGGACAGGGGGCGAGTAAGGCGAACACTGAAGCTTTCTTT. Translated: CASSMGQGASKANTEAFF.